This is a list of T cell receptor beta chains from one sample in a study of persistence of HIV-infected CD4 T cells. Measured with immunoSEQ multiplex PCR; TCRdb has only the in-frame clones, and not every one. The sample holds tens of thousands of clones, around 82% seen once. For these TCRs, the target antigens are not known. This specimen consisted of CD4+ T cells sorted from PBMCs after roughly 17-hour stimulation, obtained from a patient who received antiretroviral therapy. These receptors originate from an adult man with HIV who was CMV-seropositive. Both conserved end residues are part of each CDR3. The order of the fields is V gene, J gene, CDR3 length, CDR3 protein.

v_call: TRBV4-1; j_call: TRBJ1-2; cdr3_length: 17; cdr3_aa: CASSQGGFSVGVYGYTF
v_call: TRBV14; j_call: TRBJ2-3; cdr3_length: 17; cdr3_aa: CASSLVARRSSTDTQYF
v_call: TRBV14; j_call: TRBJ2-1; cdr3_length: 16; cdr3_aa: CASSRLGQGNHNEQFF
v_call: TRBV4-3; j_call: TRBJ2-7; cdr3_length: 16; cdr3_aa: CASSQDIGTGAYEQYF
v_call: TRBV14; j_call: TRBJ1-1; cdr3_length: 13; cdr3_aa: CASSGDMNTEAFF
v_call: TRBV11-2; j_call: TRBJ2-7; cdr3_length: 13; cdr3_aa: CASSPLRAYEQYF
v_call: TRBV5-6; j_call: TRBJ2-5; cdr3_length: 13; cdr3_aa: CASSLDRDETQYF
v_call: TRBV18; j_call: TRBJ2-2; cdr3_length: 17; cdr3_aa: CASSPPWDRENTGELFF
v_call: TRBV11-3; j_call: TRBJ1-1; cdr3_length: 14; cdr3_aa: CASSLDSMNTEAFF
v_call: TRBV18; j_call: TRBJ2-5; cdr3_length: 14; cdr3_aa: CASSPGQGWETQYF
v_call: TRBV29-1; j_call: TRBJ2-1; cdr3_length: 14; cdr3_aa: CSVVGQGVWHEQFF
v_call: TRBV10-1; j_call: TRBJ1-2; cdr3_length: 13; cdr3_aa: CASSADRGEGYTF
v_call: TRBV9; j_call: TRBJ2-3; cdr3_length: 18; cdr3_aa: CASSVVPAGGQSTDTQYF
v_call: TRBV5-1; j_call: TRBJ1-1; cdr3_length: 11; cdr3_aa: CASRGTVEAFF
v_call: TRBV4-1; j_call: TRBJ1-6; cdr3_length: 18; cdr3_aa: CASSQEGGASYDNSPLHF
v_call: TRBV10-3; j_call: TRBJ1-2; cdr3_length: 17; cdr3_aa: CAISEKLKGARNYGYTF
v_call: TRBV3-1/TRBV3-2; j_call: TRBJ1-3; cdr3_length: 18; cdr3_aa: CASSQDAGLPLSGNTIYF
v_call: TRBV2; j_call: TRBJ1-1; cdr3_length: 14; cdr3_aa: CASRGVNMNTEAFF
v_call: TRBV29-1; j_call: TRBJ2-5; cdr3_length: 12; cdr3_aa: CSVGTAQETQYF
v_call: TRBV19; j_call: TRBJ1-5; cdr3_length: 14; cdr3_aa: CASSKDRTNQPQHF
v_call: TRBV27; j_call: TRBJ2-2; cdr3_length: 14; cdr3_aa: CASIGLAGFGELFF
v_call: TRBV7-3; j_call: TRBJ1-6; cdr3_length: 16; cdr3_aa: CASSLNSGGTNSPLHF
v_call: TRBV2; j_call: TRBJ1-5; cdr3_length: 17; cdr3_aa: CASSVFRDRGGGQPQHF
v_call: TRBV9; j_call: TRBJ2-3; cdr3_length: 15; cdr3_aa: CASSARDYATDTQYF
v_call: TRBV27; j_call: TRBJ2-7; cdr3_length: 14; cdr3_aa: CASSLRLAGGGQYF